A single sample is the source of the 10 T cell receptor beta chains below, sequenced in a study of T cell responses to AZD1222 COVID-19 vaccine. Clones were sequenced by immunoSEQ multiplex PCR, and TCRdb holds only the in-frame ones, with some missing. This sample carries 90,000 to 130,000 clones, around 90% of them seen once, and the ten largest clones take over 12%. The sample in question was peripheral blood, obtained 28 days after the second AZD1222 dose. The receptor source for this set is an adult who received the AZD1222 COVID-19 vaccine.

This chain uses TRBV19 with TRBJ2-5; a possible D gene is TRBD2 (6 bases). Per the germline V gene, CDR1 is LNHDA and CDR2 is SQIVND (reference sequence). The CDR3 has 14 residues. V was cut by 5 bases and J by 2 bases, with 12 bases left in between. The CDR3 spells CASSVLEGQETQYF. DNA for the CDR3: TGTGCCAGTAGTGTACTGGAGGGGCAAGAGACCCAGTACTTC.

CDR3 sequence (DNA): TGTGCCAGCAGCTTATACGGCGGGGTCTCCTACGAGCAGTACTTC. Residues: CASSLYGGVSYEQYF. V usage is TRBV7-9 and J usage is TRBJ2-7; maybe TRBD2 (6 bases). The CDR3 has 15 residues. With 2 bases removed from V and 0 bases from J, the gap between germline ends came to 11 bases. Germline V gene data show CDR1 as SEHNR and CDR2 as FQNEAQ (reference sequence). The entire variable domain, with the rest obtained from reference TRBV7-9 and TRBJ2-7, is as follows: DTGVSQNPRHKITKRGQNVTFRCDPISEHNRLYWYRQTLGQGPEFLTYFQNEAQLEKSRLLSDRFSAERPKGSFSTLEIQRTEQGDSAMYLCASSLYGGVSYEQYFGPGTRLTVT.

The V call is TRBV9, the J call TRBJ2-7; D is ambiguous. The CDR3 has 14 amino acids. The V and J ends lost 0 bases and 6 bases respectively, with 13 bases between them. Germline V CDR1 and CDR2: SGDLS, YYNGEE. The CDR3 reads CASSVGQNRGEQYF. In DNA, the CDR3 is TGTGCCAGCAGCGTAGGTCAGAATAGAGGCGAGCAGTACTTC.

The rearrangement uses TRBV18 and TRBJ1-4; no clear D. The V end lost 5 bases, the J end lost 6 bases, and 10 bases lay between the germline ends. CDR1 is KGHSH and CDR2 is LQKENI in the germline V gene. CDR3 size: 13 residues. CDR3 DNA: TGTGCCAGCTCAAGAATATCCGATGAAAAACTGTTTTTT. It yields the protein CASSRISDEKLFF.

The chain couples TRBV12-3 or TRBV12-4 to TRBJ2-5; 8 bases align to TRBD2. This CDR3 contains 13 residues. J lost 4 bases, V lost 6 bases, and 4 bases had no gene match. This CDR3 is CASRIGGAETQYF. As DNA, the CDR3 is TGTGCCAGCAGGATCGGGGGGGCAGAGACCCAGTACTTC.

This rearrangement joins TRBV7-8 to TRBJ2-7, with 13 bases lining up with TRBD2. CDR3 size: 18 residues. V lost 5 bases and J lost 1; bases outside the gene matches: 11. Germline V gene lookup returns CDR1 SGHVS and CDR2 FQNEAQ. The CDR3 spells CASSLGGLAGISSYEQYF. CDR3 sequence (DNA): TGTGCCAGCAGCCTGGGGGGACTAGCGGGAATATCGTCCTACGAGCAGTACTTC.

CDR3 sequence (DNA): TGTGCCAGCAGTCCGACAGGGGGCTTCTATGGCTACACCTTC. Translated, it gives CASSPTGGFYGYTF. The chain carries TRBV27 and TRBJ1-2; TRBD1 aligns across 10 bases. V shed 5 bases, J shed 4 bases, and the junction held 4 bases outside the gene matches. The CDR3 has 14 amino acids. Looked up from germline, CDR1 is MNHEY and CDR2 is SMNVEV (reference sequence).

This clone was counted once. V is TRBV7-9 and J is TRBJ2-3, with D perhaps matching TRBD2 (5 bases). The V end was cut by 5 bases, the J end by 2 bases, with 14 bases between. The germline CDR1 and CDR2 sequences are SEHNR and FQNEAQ (reference sequence). The CDR3 is 15 amino acids. The CDR3: CASSRSGVLTDTQYF. The CDR3 coding sequence is TGTGCCAGCAGCCGATCCGGGGTTCTCACAGATACGCAGTATTTT.

J is TRBJ1-1 and V is TRBV29-1, with D possibly being TRBD1 (5 bases). CDR1 and CDR2 (germline): SQVTM, ANQGSEA. V lost 4 bases, J lost 0 bases, and 9 bases lay in between. The CDR3 sequence is 13 residues long. The CDR3 region has the DNA TGCAGCGTTGTGCAGGGTATGAACACTGAAGCTTTCTTT. Protein: CSVVQGMNTEAFF.

The chain couples TRBV7-8 to TRBJ2-1, with 12 bases identical to TRBD2. This CDR3 is built from 17 residues. Germline trimming cut 1 base from V and 6 bases from J; bases unmatched to any gene: 7. CDR1 is SGHVS, CDR2 FQNEAQ, per germline. The DNA of the CDR3 is TGTGCCAGCAGCTTAGAGCTAGCGGGGGGGCGGGGCAATGAGCAGTTCTTC. This codes for CASSLELAGGRGNEQFF.